This is a list of T cell receptor beta chains from one sample in a study of blood T cell repertoires in COVID-19. Sequenced by immunoSEQ multiplex PCR; TCRdb stores in-frame clones only, minus some. The table records roughly 380,000 clones, 87% of them present only once. Specimen: PBMCs or T cells enriched from blood (not recorded which). These receptors came from a man aged 25 to 45 who had recovered from COVID-19. Each CDR3 is given with its conserved first and last residue. A D gene is named only where the DNA matches it firmly. Some rows have no size entry. The others give once, few or many, or a class for an expanded clone.

CDR3aa: CASSLVASGMSPLHF; CDR3nt: TGCGCCAGCAGCTTGGTGGCTTCGGGGATGTCACCCCTCCACTTT; j_gene: TRBJ1-6; abundance: NA; d_gene: NA; v_gene: TRBV5-1
CDR3aa: CASSPGGSPQETQYF; CDR3nt: TGTGCCAGCAGCCCCGGGGGGAGTCCGCAAGAGACCCAGTACTTC; j_gene: TRBJ2-5; abundance: NA; d_gene: TRBD2; v_gene: TRBV9
CDR3aa: CASRIPGSSTEAFF; CDR3nt: TGTGCCAGCAGAATCCCCGGGAGTAGCACTGAAGCTTTCTTT; j_gene: TRBJ1-1; abundance: NA; d_gene: NA; v_gene: TRBV11-2
CDR3aa: CASSIEGRVEEQYF; CDR3nt: TGTGCCAGTAGTATTGAGGGGAGGGTTGAAGAGCAGTACTTC; j_gene: TRBJ2-7; abundance: NA; d_gene: TRBD2; v_gene: TRBV19
CDR3aa: CAWEDSYEQYF; CDR3nt: TGTGCCTGGGAGGACAGCTACGAGCAGTACTTC; j_gene: TRBJ2-7; abundance: NA; d_gene: NA; v_gene: TRBV30
CDR3aa: CASSQVGGTGTYEQYF; CDR3nt: TGTGCCAGCAGCCAAGTTGGGGGAACAGGGACCTACGAGCAGTACTTC; j_gene: TRBJ2-7; abundance: NA; d_gene: NA; v_gene: TRBV3-1/TRBV3-2
CDR3aa: CASSSSGGGEQFF; CDR3nt: TGTGCCAGCAGTTCTAGCGGGGGCGGAGAGCAGTTCTTC; j_gene: TRBJ2-1; abundance: NA; d_gene: TRBD2; v_gene: TRBV12-3/TRBV12-4
CDR3aa: CASSLVGQVLSAFF; CDR3nt: TGTGCCAGCAGCTTGGTGGGACAAGTCCTCTCAGCTTTCTTT; j_gene: TRBJ1-1; abundance: NA; d_gene: NA; v_gene: TRBV5-8
CDR3aa: CASSYAGDEKLFF; CDR3nt: TGTGCCAGCTCCTATGCAGGGGATGAAAAACTGTTTTTT; j_gene: TRBJ1-4; abundance: once; d_gene: NA; v_gene: TRBV27
CDR3aa: CASSLNWNEQFF; CDR3nt: TGTGCCAGCAGTTTGAACTGGAATGAGCAGTTCTTC; j_gene: TRBJ2-1; abundance: NA; d_gene: NA; v_gene: TRBV12-3/TRBV12-4
CDR3aa: CASGERPLSTNEKLFF; CDR3nt: TGCGCCAGCGGAGAGCGGCCGTTGTCAACTAATGAAAAACTGTTTTTT; j_gene: TRBJ1-4; abundance: NA; d_gene: NA; v_gene: TRBV5-1
CDR3aa: CASSLVDRATEAFF; CDR3nt: TGCGCCAGCAGCTTGGTCGACAGGGCCACTGAAGCTTTCTTT; j_gene: TRBJ1-1; abundance: NA; d_gene: TRBD1; v_gene: TRBV5-1
CDR3aa: CASSEALTGGTEAFF; CDR3nt: TGTGCCAGCAGTGAAGCTTTGACAGGGGGCACTGAAGCTTTCTTT; j_gene: TRBJ1-1; abundance: NA; d_gene: TRBD1; v_gene: TRBV6-1
CDR3aa: CASSPSRGSGNTIYF; CDR3nt: TGTGCCAGCTCACCAAGCAGGGGCTCTGGAAACACCATATATTTT; j_gene: TRBJ1-3; abundance: NA; d_gene: NA; v_gene: TRBV18
CDR3aa: CASSQEVWGQGRTEAFF; CDR3nt: TGCGCCAGCAGCCAAGAAGTCTGGGGACAGGGGAGGACTGAAGCTTTCTTT; j_gene: TRBJ1-1; abundance: NA; d_gene: TRBD1; v_gene: TRBV4-3
CDR3aa: CASSRDRGLNNEQFF; CDR3nt: TGTGCCAGCTCCCGCGACAGGGGGCTAAACAATGAGCAGTTCTTC; j_gene: TRBJ2-1; abundance: NA; d_gene: TRBD1; v_gene: TRBV27
CDR3aa: CASSLGQARVNTGELFF; CDR3nt: TGTGCCAGCAGCTTGGGCCAGGCCAGGGTGAACACCGGGGAGCTGTTTTTT; j_gene: TRBJ2-2; abundance: NA; d_gene: NA; v_gene: TRBV5-4
CDR3aa: CASSEGTDTQYF; CDR3nt: TGTGCCAGCAGCGAGGGCACAGATACGCAGTATTTT; j_gene: TRBJ2-3; abundance: NA; d_gene: NA; v_gene: TRBV6-5
CDR3aa: CASSLEAGARYEQYF; CDR3nt: TGTGCCAGCAGCTTGGAGGCAGGGGCGCGTTACGAGCAGTACTTC; j_gene: TRBJ2-7; abundance: few; d_gene: NA; v_gene: TRBV7-8
CDR3aa: CASTLNGGLSPLHF; CDR3nt: TGTGCCAGCACCCTCAACGGGGGACTATCACCCCTCCACTTT; j_gene: TRBJ1-6; abundance: NA; d_gene: NA; v_gene: TRBV27
CDR3aa: CASSDGSRVTGVFF; CDR3nt: TGTGCCAGCAGTGACGGGTCCAGGGTAACTGGCGTTTTCTTT; j_gene: TRBJ1-1; abundance: NA; d_gene: NA; v_gene: TRBV6-4
CDR3aa: CASSLEAGGAQPQHF; CDR3nt: TGCGCCAGCAGCTTGGAGGCAGGGGGCGCCCAGCCCCAGCATTTT; j_gene: TRBJ1-5; abundance: NA; d_gene: TRBD1; v_gene: TRBV5-1
CDR3aa: CASSSPGQDFCAMAETQYF; CDR3nt: NA; j_gene: TRBJ2-5; abundance: NA; d_gene: NA; v_gene: TRBV21-1
CDR3aa: CASSSLNTGELFF; CDR3nt: TGTGCCAGCAGTTCACTGAACACCGGGGAGCTGTTTTTT; j_gene: TRBJ2-2; abundance: NA; d_gene: NA; v_gene: TRBV12-3/TRBV12-4
CDR3aa: CSAFNTGELFF; CDR3nt: TGCAGCGCCTTTAACACCGGGGAGCTGTTTTTT; j_gene: TRBJ2-2; abundance: once; d_gene: NA; v_gene: TRBV29-1
CDR3aa: CASSQVRDGGLAGNTIYF; CDR3nt: TGTGCCAGCAGCCAAGTGCGAGATGGGGGCTTAGCAGGAAACACCATATATTTT; j_gene: TRBJ1-3; abundance: NA; d_gene: NA; v_gene: TRBV4-2
CDR3aa: CASSRGQGGQPQHF; CDR3nt: TGCGCCAGCAGCCGGGGACAGGGCGGGCAGCCCCAGCATTTT; j_gene: TRBJ1-5; abundance: few; d_gene: TRBD1; v_gene: TRBV4-1
CDR3aa: CASSLTGGNEKLFF; CDR3nt: TGCGCCAGCAGCTTGACAGGGGGAAATGAAAAACTGTTTTTT; j_gene: TRBJ1-4; abundance: NA; d_gene: TRBD1; v_gene: TRBV5-1
CDR3aa: CASSTGGSNGYTF; CDR3nt: TGTGCCAGCAGTACTGGGGGCTCTAATGGCTACACCTTC; j_gene: TRBJ1-2; abundance: NA; d_gene: NA; v_gene: TRBV6-5
CDR3aa: CASSLYQADTQYF; CDR3nt: TGCGCCAGCAGCTTGTATCAGGCAGATACGCAGTATTTT; j_gene: TRBJ2-3; abundance: NA; d_gene: NA; v_gene: TRBV5-1
CDR3aa: CASSPARGGEQYF; CDR3nt: TGTGCCAGCAGTCCCGCACGGGGGGGCGAGCAGTACTTC; j_gene: TRBJ2-7; abundance: NA; d_gene: TRBD2; v_gene: TRBV27
CDR3aa: CASSLLGAGVSTDTQYF; CDR3nt: TGTGCCAGCAGCCTGCTAGGAGCAGGGGTCAGCACAGATACGCAGTATTTT; j_gene: TRBJ2-3; abundance: NA; d_gene: NA; v_gene: TRBV7-2